This TCR beta chain was recorded in a study of early T cells in non-severe SARS-CoV-2 infection. The wider study: The input, bulk RNA from unsorted whole blood, was sequenced, and chains were unpaired. General observations from the study: The VDJdb matching leaned toward anti-spike CD8 responses and overlooked private and CD4 specificities.

The CDR3 has 14 residues. Germline CDR1 and CDR2: SGDLS and YYNGEE. V lost 3 bases to trimming and J lost 7 bases, with 11 bases between them. The sample holds a few counts of this clonotype. Its target is unknown. Via MiXCR, TCRdb re-called the 5' RACE reads, giving one row per CDR3 protein. The table includes tens of thousands of distinct CDR3 sequences, roughly 15% detected once. The chain employs TRBV9 and TRBJ1-6; no clear D gene. The TCR was taken from an adult who was a healthcare worker with PCR-confirmed SARS-CoV-2 infection or an uninfected control (not recorded which). The input for sequencing was whole blood, taken at baseline. CDR3 nucleotide sequence: TGTGCCAGCAGCGCCCTCCAACAGAATTCACCCCTCCACTTT. Translation gives CASSALQQNSPLHF.